The 3 T cell receptor beta chains presented below share a single source sample, sequenced in a study of T cells in tuberculosis. Clones were read by immunoSEQ multiplex PCR, and TCRdb kept only the in-frame ones, dropping some. This sample has about 35,000 clones; over 85% occur once, and the top ten carry 6.5% to 8.5%. Sequenced: PBMCs. The receptors shown here come from a donor aged 10-29 years with latent tuberculosis or without tuberculosis infection.

This chain uses TRBV7-9 with TRBJ1-2; D is perhaps TRBD1 (5 bases). The CDR3 covers 14 residues. Germline V lookup: CDR1 SEHNR, CDR2 FQNEAQ (reference sequence). Trimming stripped 5 bases from V and 0 bases from J, with 10 bases between. CDR3 residues: CASSGGGTNYGYTF. The CDR3 bases are TGTGCCAGCAGCGGTGGGGGGACTAACTATGGCTACACCTTC.

The V call is TRBV4-3, the J call TRBJ1-1, with a possible D match to TRBD1 (6 bases). V lost 0 bases and J 1 base, leaving 15 bases between the germline ends. This CDR3 contains 17 residues. Germline lookup yields CDR1 LGHNA and CDR2 YSLEER. CDR3 nucleotide sequence: TGCGCCAGCAGCCAAGATTGGGACCCCAGGGGGAACACTGAAGCTTTCTTT. Its protein product is CASSQDWDPRGNTEAFF.

This chain connects TRBV7-2 to TRBJ2-3; D is perhaps TRBD2 (6 bases). The CDR3 loop spans 17 amino acids. Trimming removed 1 base from V and 2 bases from J, with 16 bases in between. Germline V gene sequence: CDR1 SGHTA, CDR2 FQGNSA. In nucleotides, the CDR3 is TGTGCCAGCAGCTTAGGCGCGGGGAGAGGTTACACAGATACGCAGTATTTT. Its protein product is CASSLGAGRGYTDTQYF.